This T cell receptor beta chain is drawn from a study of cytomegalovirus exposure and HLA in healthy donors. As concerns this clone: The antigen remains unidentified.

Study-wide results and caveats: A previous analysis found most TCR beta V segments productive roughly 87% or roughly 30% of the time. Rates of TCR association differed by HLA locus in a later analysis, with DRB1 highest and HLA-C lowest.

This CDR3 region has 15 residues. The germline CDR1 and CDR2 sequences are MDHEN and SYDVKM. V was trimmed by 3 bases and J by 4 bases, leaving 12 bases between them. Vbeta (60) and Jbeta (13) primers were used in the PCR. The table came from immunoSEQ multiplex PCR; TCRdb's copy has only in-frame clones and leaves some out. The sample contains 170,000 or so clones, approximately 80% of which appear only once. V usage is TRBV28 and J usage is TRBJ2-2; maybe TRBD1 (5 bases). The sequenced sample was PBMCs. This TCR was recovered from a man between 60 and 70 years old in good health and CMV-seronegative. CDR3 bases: TGTGCCAGCAGTTTGGGAATAAGGGGCACCGGGGAGCTGTTTTTT. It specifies CASSLGIRGTGELFF.